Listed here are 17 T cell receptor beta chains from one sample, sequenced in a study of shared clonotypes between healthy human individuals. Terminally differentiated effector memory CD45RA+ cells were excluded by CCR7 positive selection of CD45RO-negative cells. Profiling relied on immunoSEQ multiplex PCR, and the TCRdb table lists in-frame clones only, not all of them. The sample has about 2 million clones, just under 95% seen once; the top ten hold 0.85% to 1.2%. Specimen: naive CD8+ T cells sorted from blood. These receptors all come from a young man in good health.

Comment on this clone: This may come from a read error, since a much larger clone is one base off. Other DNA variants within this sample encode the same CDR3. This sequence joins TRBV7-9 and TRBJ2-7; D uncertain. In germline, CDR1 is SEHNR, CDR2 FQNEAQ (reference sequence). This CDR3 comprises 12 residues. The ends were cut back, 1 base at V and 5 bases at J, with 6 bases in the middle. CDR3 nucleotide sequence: TGTGCCAGCAGCTTAGGGGTCAACGAGCAGTACTTC. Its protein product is CASSLGVNEQYF.

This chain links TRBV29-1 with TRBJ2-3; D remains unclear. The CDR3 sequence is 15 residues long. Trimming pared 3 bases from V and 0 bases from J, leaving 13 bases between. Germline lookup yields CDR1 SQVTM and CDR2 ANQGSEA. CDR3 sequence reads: CSVDQLVESTDTQYF. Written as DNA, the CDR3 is TGCAGCGTTGATCAGCTTGTTGAGAGCACAGATACGCAGTATTTT.

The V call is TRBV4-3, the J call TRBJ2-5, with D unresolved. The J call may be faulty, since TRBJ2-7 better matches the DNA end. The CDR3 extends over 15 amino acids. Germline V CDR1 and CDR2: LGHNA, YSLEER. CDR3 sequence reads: CASSQDYPGSYEQYF. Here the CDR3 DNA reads TGCGCCAGCAGCCAAGATTACCCGGGTTCCTACGAGCAGTACTTC.

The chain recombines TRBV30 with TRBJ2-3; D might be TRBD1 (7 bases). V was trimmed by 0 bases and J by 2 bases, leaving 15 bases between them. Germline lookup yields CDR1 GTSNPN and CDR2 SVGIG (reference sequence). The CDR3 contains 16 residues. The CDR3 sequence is CAWSVLTGEVTDTQYF. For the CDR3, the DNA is TGTGCCTGGAGTGTGTTAACAGGGGAGGTCACAGATACGCAGTATTTT. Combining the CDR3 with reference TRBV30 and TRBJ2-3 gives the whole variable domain SQTIHQWPATLVQPVGSPLSLECTVEGTSNPNLYWYRQAAGRGLQLLFYSVGIGQISSEVPQNLSASRPQDRQFILSSKKLLLSDSGFYLCAWSVLTGEVTDTQYFGPGTRLTVL.

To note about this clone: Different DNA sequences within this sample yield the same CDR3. In nucleotides, the CDR3 is TGTGCCAGCAGCGAGGGGACTAGCGGGAGGTACGAGCAGTACTTC. Protein sequence: CASSEGTSGRYEQYF. The chain is built from TRBV9 and TRBJ2-7; 15 nucleotides agree with TRBD2. V trimming: 3 bases; J trimming: 4 bases; junction bases outside the gene matches: 2. This CDR3 region has 15 residues. CDR1 SGDLS and CDR2 YYNGEE come from the germline V gene.

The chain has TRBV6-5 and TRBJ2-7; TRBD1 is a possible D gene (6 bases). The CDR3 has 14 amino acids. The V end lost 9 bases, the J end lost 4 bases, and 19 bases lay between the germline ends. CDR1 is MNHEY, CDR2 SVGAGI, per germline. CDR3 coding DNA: TGTGCCAGTGGGATACAGGGCCCTGGGTACGAGCAGTACTTC. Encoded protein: CASGIQGPGYEQYF.

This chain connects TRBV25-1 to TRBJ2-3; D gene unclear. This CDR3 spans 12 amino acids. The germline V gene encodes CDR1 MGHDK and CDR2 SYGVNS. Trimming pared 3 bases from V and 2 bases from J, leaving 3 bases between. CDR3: CASSDYTDTQYF. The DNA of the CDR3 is TGTGCCAGCAGTGATTACACAGATACGCAGTATTTT. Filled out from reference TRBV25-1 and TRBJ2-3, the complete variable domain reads EADIYQTPRYLVIGTGKKITLECSQTMGHDKMYWYQQDPGMELHLIHYSYGVNSTEKGDLSSESTVSRIRTEHFPLTLESARPSHTSQYLCASSDYTDTQYFGPGTRLTVL.

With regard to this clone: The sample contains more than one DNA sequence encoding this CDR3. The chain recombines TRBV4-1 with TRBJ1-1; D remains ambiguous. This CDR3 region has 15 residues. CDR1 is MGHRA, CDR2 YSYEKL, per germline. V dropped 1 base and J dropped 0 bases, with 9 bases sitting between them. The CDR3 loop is CASSQGPGLNTEAFF. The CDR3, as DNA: TGCGCCAGCAGCCAAGGCCCGGGTTTGAACACTGAAGCTTTCTTT.

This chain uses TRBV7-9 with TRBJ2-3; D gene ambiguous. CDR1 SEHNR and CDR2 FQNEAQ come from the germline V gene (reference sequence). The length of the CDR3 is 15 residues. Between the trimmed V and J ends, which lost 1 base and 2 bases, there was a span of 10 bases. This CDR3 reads CASSLGESPTDTQYF. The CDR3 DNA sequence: TGTGCCAGCAGCTTAGGAGAATCCCCCACAGATACGCAGTATTTT.

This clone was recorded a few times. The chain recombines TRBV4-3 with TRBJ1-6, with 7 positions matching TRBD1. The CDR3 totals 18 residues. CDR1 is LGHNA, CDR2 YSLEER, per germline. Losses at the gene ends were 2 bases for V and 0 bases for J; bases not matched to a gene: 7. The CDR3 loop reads CASSQSRTGISYNSPLHF. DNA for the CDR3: TGCGCCAGCAGCCAAAGTCGGACAGGAATCTCCTATAATTCACCCCTCCACTTT.

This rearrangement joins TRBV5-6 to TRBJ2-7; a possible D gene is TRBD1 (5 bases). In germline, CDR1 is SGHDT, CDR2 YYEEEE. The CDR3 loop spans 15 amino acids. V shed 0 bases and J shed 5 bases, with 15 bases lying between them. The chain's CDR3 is CASSLVGLHEDEQYF. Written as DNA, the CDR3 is TGTGCCAGCAGCTTGGTGGGGCTCCACGAGGACGAGCAGTACTTC.

The CDR3 DNA reads as TGTGCCACTTTGACTAGCGGGTTTAACAATGAGCAGTTCTTC. This encodes CATLTSGFNNEQFF. The rearrangement links TRBV2 to TRBJ2-1, with TRBD2 matching 10 bases. V lost 10 bases and J lost 5; bases outside the gene matches: 8. CDR1 is SNHLY, CDR2 FYNNEI, per germline. The CDR3 is 14 residues long. Complete variable domain (other parts from reference TRBV2 and TRBJ2-1): EPEVTQTPSHQVTQMGQEVILRCVPISNHLYFYWYRQILGQKVEFLVSFYNNEISEKSEIFDDQFSVERPDGSNFTLKIRSTKLEDSAMYFCATLTSGFNNEQFFGPGTRLTVL.

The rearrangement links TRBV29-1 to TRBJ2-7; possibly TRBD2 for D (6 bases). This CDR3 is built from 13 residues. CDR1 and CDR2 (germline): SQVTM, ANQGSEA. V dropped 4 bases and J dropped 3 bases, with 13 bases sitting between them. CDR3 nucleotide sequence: TGCAGCGTTGGGGGCGGGAACGGCTACGAGCAGTACTTC. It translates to CSVGGGNGYEQYF.

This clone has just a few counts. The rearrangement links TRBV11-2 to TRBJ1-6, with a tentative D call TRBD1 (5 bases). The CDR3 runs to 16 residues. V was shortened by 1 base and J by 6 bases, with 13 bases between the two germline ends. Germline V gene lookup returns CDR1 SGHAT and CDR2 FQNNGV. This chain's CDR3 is CASSLGQTATNSPLHF. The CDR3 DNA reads TGTGCCAGCAGCTTAGGACAGACTGCTACTAATTCACCCCTCCACTTT.

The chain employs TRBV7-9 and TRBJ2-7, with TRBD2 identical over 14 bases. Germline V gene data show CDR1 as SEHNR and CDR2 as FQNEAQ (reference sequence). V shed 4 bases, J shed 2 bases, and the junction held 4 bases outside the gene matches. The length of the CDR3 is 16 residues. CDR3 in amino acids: CASSWTSGGLPYEQYF. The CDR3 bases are TGTGCCAGCAGCTGGACTAGCGGGGGGCTCCCCTACGAGCAGTACTTC.

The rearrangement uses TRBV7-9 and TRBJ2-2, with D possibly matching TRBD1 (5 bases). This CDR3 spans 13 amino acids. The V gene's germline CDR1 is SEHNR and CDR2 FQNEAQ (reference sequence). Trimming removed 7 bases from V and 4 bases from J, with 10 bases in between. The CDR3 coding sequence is TGTGCCAGCACAGGGTGGGGCACCGGGGAGCTGTTTTTT. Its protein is CASTGWGTGELFF.

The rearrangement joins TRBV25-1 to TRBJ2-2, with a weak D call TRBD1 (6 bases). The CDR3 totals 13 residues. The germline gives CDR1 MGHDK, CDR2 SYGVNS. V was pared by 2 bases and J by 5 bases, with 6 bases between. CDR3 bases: TGTGCCAGCAGTGAAGGACAGACCGGGGAGCTGTTTTTT. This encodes CASSEGQTGELFF.